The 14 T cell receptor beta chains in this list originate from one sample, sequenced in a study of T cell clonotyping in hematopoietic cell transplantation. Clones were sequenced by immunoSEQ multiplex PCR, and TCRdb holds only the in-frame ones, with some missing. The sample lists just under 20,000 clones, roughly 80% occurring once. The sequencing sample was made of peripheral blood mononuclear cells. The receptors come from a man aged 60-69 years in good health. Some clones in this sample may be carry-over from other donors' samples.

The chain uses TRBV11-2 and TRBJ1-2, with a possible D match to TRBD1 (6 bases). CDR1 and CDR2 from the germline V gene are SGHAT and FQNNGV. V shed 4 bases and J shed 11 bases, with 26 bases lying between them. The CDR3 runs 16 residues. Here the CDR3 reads CASSSLSNRPGVRYTF. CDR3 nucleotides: TGTGCCAGCAGCTCCCTTTCCAACCGGCCAGGGGTGAGGTACACCTTC.

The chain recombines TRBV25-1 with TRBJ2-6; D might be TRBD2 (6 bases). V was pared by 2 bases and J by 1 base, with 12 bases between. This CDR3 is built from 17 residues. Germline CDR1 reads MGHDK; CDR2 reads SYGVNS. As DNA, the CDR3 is TGTGCCAGCAGTGAAGAGGGAGGATTTTCTGGGGCCAACGTCCTGACTTTC. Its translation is CASSEEGGFSGANVLTF.

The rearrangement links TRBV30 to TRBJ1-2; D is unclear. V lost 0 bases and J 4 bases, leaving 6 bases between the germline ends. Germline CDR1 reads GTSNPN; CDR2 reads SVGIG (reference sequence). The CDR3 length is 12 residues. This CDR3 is CAWSVPGYGYTF. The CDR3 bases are TGTGCCTGGAGTGTACCGGGCTATGGCTACACCTTC.

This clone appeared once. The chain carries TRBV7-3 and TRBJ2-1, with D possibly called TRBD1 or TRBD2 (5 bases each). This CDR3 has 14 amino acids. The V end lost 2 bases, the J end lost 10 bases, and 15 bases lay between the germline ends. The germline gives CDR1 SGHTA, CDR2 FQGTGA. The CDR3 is CASSLLVGGTEQFF. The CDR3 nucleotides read TGTGCCAGCAGCTTATTAGTAGGTGGGACCGAGCAGTTCTTC.

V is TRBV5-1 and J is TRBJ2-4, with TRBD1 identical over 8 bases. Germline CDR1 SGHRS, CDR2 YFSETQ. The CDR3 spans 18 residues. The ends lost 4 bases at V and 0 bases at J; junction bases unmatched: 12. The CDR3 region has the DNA TGCGCCAGCAGCCCCATAGGAGGACAGGGCCTAGCCAAAAACATTCAGTACTTC. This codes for CASSPIGGQGLAKNIQYF. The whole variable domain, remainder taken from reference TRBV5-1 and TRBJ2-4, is KAGVTQTPRYLIKTRGQQVTLSCSPISGHRSVSWYQQTPGQGLQFLFEYFSETQRNKGNFPGRFSGRQFSNSRSEMNVSTLELGDSALYLCASSPIGGQGLAKNIQYFGAGTRLSVL.

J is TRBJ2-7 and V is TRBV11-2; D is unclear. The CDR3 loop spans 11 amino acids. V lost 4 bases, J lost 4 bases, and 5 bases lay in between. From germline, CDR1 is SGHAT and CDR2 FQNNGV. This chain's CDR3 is CASSSAYEQYF. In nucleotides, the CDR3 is TGTGCCAGCAGCTCCGCTTACGAGCAGTACTTC.

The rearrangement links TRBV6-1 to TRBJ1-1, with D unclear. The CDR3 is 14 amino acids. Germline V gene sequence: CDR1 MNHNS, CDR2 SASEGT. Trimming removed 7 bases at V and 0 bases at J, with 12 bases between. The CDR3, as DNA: TGTGCCAGCACTCAGCCGGGAATGAACACTGAAGCTTTCTTT. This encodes CASTQPGMNTEAFF.

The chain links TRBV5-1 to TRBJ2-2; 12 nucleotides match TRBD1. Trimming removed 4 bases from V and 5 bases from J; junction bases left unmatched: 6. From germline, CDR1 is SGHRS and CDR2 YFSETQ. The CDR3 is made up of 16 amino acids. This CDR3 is CASSLGQGARTGELFF. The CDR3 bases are TGCGCCAGCAGCCTGGGACAGGGGGCGAGGACCGGGGAGCTGTTTTTT. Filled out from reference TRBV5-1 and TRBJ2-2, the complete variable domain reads KAGVTQTPRYLIKTRGQQVTLSCSPISGHRSVSWYQQTPGQGLQFLFEYFSETQRNKGNFPGRFSGRQFSNSRSEMNVSTLELGDSALYLCASSLGQGARTGELFFGEGSRLTVL.

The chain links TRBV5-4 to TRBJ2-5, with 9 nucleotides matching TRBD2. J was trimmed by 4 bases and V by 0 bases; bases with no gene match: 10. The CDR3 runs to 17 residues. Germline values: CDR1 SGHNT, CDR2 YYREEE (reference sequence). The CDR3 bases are TGTGCCAGCAGCTTGGCGTTGGGCGGGGGGGCCGGAGAGACCCAGTACTTC. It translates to CASSLALGGGAGETQYF.

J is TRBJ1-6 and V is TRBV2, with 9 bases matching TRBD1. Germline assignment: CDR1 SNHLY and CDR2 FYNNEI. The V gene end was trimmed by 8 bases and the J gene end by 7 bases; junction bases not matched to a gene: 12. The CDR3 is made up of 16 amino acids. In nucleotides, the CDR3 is TGTGCCAGCGAGTGGGGGGCCGGGACAGGGAATTCACCCCTCCACTTT. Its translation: CASEWGAGTGNSPLHF.

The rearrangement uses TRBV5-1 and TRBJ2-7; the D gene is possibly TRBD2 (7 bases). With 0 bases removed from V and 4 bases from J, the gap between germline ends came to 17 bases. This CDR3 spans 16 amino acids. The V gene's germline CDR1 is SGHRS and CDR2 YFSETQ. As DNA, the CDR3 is TGCGCCAGCAGCTTGGATTCACGGGGGGCCGTATACGAGCAGTACTTC. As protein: CASSLDSRGAVYEQYF.

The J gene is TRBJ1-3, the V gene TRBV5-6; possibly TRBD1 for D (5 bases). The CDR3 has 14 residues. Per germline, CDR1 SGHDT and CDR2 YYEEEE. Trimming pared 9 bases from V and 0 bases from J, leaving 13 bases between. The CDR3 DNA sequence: TGTGCCACCACGGGGCTGAACTCTGGAAACACCATATATTTT. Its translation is CATTGLNSGNTIYF.

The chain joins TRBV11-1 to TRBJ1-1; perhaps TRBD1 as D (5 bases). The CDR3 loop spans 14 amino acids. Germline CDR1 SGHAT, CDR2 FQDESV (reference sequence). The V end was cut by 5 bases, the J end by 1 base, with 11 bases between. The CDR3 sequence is CASSPLGENTEAFF. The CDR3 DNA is TGTGCCAGCAGCCCTCTGGGGGAGAACACTGAAGCTTTCTTT.

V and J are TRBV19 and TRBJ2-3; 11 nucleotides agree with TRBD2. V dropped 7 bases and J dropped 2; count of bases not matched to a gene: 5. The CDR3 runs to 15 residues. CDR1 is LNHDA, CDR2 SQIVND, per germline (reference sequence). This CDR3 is CASTSSGGYTDTQYF. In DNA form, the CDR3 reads TGTGCCAGTACCTCTAGCGGGGGGTACACAGATACGCAGTATTTT.